The source of this T cell receptor (beta chain) is a study of CD8+CD57+ T cells in acquired aplastic anemia. Patients chosen for sequencing had CD8+CD57+ cells that had expanded, as shown by flow cytometry. V gave up 5 bases and J gave up 4 bases, with 12 bases separating them. Germline V gene data show CDR1 as MNHEY and CDR2 as SVGEGT. CDR3 size: 14 residues. TCR beta VDJ and CDR3 profiles were obtained from a genomic DNA template. TCRdb re-called the reads through MiXCR, storing one row per CDR3 protein. The data contain 150,000 to 200,000 distinct CDR3 sequences, 60% to 80% of them singletons. The V gene is TRBV6-2 or TRBV6-3, the J gene TRBJ2-1, with unresolved D. The sequence was collected from a human donor with aplastic anemia. The sequencing sample was made of sorted CD4+, CD8+, or CD8+CD57+ T cells (not recorded which) from PBMCs. This chain's CDR3 is CASSRHSSYNEQFF. CDR3 DNA: TGTGCCAGCAGTCGCCACTCGTCTTACAATGAGCAGTTCTTC.